Described below is a single TCR beta chain sequence and its context. What it binds is not known. The sample is drawn from a study of shared clonotypes between healthy human individuals. Whole-study context: Per donor, CD8 memory used one plate, CD8 naive used two, CD4 memory used three and CD4 naive used three. Study-level findings and limits: Naive subsets generally had larger estimated richness than memory subsets. Limited genetic and exposure-history diversity came from having few donors.

This table comes from immunoSEQ multiplex PCR, and its TCRdb copy is limited to in-frame clones, with some not included. The profile shows millions of clones, approximately 90% of them singletons. Germline V gene sequence: CDR1 SGHAT, CDR2 FQNNGV. The CDR3 has 14 amino acids. Trimming took off 5 bases at V and 4 bases at J, with 14 bases between the two ends. The specimen sequenced was naive CD4+ T cells sorted from blood. Indicated subset: CD45RA+ positively selected. This TCR derives from a man in his late teens or twenties in good health. The genes are TRBV11-2 and TRBJ1-2; D gene unclear. The CDR3 spells CASSQTVGIYGYTF. CDR3 in DNA: TGTGCCAGCAGCCAGACCGTTGGGATCTATGGCTACACCTTC.